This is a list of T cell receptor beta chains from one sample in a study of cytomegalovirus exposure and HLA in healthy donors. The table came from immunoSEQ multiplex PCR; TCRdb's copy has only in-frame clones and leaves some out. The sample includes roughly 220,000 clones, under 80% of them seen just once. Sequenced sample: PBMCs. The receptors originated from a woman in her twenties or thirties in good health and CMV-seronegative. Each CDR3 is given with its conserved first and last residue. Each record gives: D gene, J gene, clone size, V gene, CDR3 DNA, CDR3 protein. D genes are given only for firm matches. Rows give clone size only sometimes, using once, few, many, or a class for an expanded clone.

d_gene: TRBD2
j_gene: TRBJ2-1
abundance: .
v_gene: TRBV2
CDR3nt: TGTGCCAGCAGGGGACTAGTTGAGCAGTTCTTC
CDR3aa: CASRGLVEQFF

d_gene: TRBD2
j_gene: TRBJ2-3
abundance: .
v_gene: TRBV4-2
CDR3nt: TGTGCCAGCAGCCAAGGGCGAGCGGGACTAGATACGCAGTATTTT
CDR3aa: CASSQGRAGLDTQYF

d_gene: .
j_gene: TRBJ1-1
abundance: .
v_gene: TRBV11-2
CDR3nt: TGTGCCAGCAGCTTATTCGGCAGGGAAGCTTTCTTT
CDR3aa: CASSLFGREAFF

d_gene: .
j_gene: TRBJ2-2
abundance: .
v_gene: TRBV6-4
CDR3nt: TGTGCCAGCAGCCCCTCGGTGGACACCGGGGAGCTGTTTTTT
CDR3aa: CASSPSVDTGELFF

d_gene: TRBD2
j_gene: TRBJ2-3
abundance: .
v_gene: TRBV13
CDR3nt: TGTGCCACCAGCTCTCCCGGGACTAGAGCTACTGGCACAGATACGCAGTATTTT
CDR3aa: CATSSPGTRATGTDTQYF

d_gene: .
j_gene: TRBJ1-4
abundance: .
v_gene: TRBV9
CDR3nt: TGTGCCAGCAGCGCGTTCAGGTCTACTAATGAAAAACTGTTTTTT
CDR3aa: CASSAFRSTNEKLFF

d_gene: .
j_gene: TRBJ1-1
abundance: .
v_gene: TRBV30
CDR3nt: TGTGCCTGGAGTGCCGACAGGAGGACTGAAGCTTTCTTT
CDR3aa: CAWSADRRTEAFF

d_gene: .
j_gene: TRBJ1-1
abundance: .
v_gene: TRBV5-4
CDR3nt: TGTGCCAGCAGCCCGCTCTCGGCGGGCGCGGACACTGAAGCTTTCTTT
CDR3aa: CASSPLSAGADTEAFF

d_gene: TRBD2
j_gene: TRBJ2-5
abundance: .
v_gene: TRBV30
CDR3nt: TGTGCCTGGAGTCCCCTAGCGGGACAAGAGACCCAGTACTTC
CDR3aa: CAWSPLAGQETQYF

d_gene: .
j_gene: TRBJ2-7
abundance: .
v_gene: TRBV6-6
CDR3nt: TGTGCCAGCAGTTACTCCCACGGGGCCTACGAGCAGTACTTC
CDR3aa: CASSYSHGAYEQYF

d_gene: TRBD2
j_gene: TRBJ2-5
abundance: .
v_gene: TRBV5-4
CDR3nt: TGTGCCAGCAGCTTGGGGGGGACTAAGGAGTCCGAGACCCAGTACTTC
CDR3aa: CASSLGGTKESETQYF

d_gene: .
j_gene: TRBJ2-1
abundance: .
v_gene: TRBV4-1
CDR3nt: TGCGCCAGCAGCCAAGATCCGAGCGGAGCGAATGAGCAGTTCTTC
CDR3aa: CASSQDPSGANEQFF

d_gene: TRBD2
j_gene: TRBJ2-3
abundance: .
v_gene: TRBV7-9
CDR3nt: TGTGCCAGCAGCGCCCGGACTAGCGTGGTTACAGATACGCAGTATTTT
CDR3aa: CASSARTSVVTDTQYF

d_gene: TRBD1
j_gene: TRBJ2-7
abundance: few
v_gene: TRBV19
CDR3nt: TGTGCCAGCACAAGACAGGGCTACGAGCAGTACTTC
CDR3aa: CASTRQGYEQYF

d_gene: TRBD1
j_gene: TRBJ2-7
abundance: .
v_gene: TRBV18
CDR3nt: TGTGCCAGCTCACGGGACAGCTACGAGCAGTACTTC
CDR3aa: CASSRDSYEQYF

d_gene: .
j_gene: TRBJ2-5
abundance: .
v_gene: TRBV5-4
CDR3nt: TGTGCCAGCAGCTTGCTTCAGGCGACCCAGTACTTC
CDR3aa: CASSLLQATQYF

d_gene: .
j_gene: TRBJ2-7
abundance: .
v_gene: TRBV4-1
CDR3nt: TGCGCCAGCAGCCACCCGTTACAGGGAATATCGGGTGAGCAGTACTTC
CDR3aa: CASSHPLQGISGEQYF

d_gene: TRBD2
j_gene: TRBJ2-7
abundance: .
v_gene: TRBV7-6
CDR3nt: TGTGCCAGCAGCCTCGACGGGGGGGAAGCCTACGAGCAGTACTTC
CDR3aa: CASSLDGGEAYEQYF

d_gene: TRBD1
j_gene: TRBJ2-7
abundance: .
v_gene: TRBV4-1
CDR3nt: TGCGCCAGCAGCCAAGATCGCTTCTTGGGGGACAGACCCTACGAGCAGTACTTC
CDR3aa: CASSQDRFLGDRPYEQYF

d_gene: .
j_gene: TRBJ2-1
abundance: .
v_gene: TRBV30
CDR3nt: TGTGCCTTGGGCAGGGGGGTCTCCTACAATGAGCAGTTCTTC
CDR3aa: CALGRGVSYNEQFF

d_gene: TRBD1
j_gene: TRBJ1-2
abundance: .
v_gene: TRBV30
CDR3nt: TGTGCCTGGAGTGTAGGACAGGGAGGGAGGTACTCCTTC
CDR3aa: CAWSVGQGGRYSF

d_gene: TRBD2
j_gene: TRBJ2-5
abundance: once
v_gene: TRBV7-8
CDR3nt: TGTGCCAGCAGCCGGGGACTAGCGGGGAGAAAGCAAGAGACCCAGTACTTC
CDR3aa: CASSRGLAGRKQETQYF

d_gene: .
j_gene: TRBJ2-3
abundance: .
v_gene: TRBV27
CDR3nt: TGTGCCAGCAGTTCGGACTCCTATACGCAGTATTTT
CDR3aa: CASSSDSYTQYF

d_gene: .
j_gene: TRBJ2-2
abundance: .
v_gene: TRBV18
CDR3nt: TGTGCCAGCTCACCACGGCAGTTCACCGGGGAGCTGTTTTTT
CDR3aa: CASSPRQFTGELFF

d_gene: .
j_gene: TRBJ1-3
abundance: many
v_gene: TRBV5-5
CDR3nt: TGTGCCAGCAGCCTGGCACCGGGCTCTGGAAACACCATATATTTT
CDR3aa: CASSLAPGSGNTIYF

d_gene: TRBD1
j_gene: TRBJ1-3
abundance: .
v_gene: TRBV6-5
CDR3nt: TGTGCCAGCAGTTATGGGACAGGGGAGTCTGGAAACACCATATATTTT
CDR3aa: CASSYGTGESGNTIYF

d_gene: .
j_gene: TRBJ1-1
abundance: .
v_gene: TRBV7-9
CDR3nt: TGTGCCAGCAGCTTGGGGGGAATGAACACTGAAGCTTTCTTT
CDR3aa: CASSLGGMNTEAFF

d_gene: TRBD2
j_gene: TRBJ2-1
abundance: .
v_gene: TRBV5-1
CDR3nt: TGCGCCAGCAGCTCACCGGGGGGTATAGCGGGAGGTACCAATGAGCAGTTCTTC
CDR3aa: CASSSPGGIAGGTNEQFF

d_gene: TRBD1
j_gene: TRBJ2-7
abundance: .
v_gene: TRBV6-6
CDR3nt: TGTGCCAGCAGCCAGACCGGGACAGGGGGCTTCGAGCAGTACTTC
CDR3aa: CASSQTGTGGFEQYF

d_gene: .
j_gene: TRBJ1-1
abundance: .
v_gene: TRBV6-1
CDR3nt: TGTGCCAGCAGCCTCTCCCGGGTGAGGACTGAAGCTTTCTTT
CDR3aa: CASSLSRVRTEAFF

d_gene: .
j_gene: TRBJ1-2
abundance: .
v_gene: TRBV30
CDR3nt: TGTGCCTGGAGTGTAACAGGCTATGGCTACACCTTC
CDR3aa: CAWSVTGYGYTF

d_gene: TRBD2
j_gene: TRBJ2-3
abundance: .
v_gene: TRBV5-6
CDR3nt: TGTGCCAGCAGCTTGGGCGGGACTACCCCCACAGATACGCAGTATTTT
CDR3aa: CASSLGGTTPTDTQYF

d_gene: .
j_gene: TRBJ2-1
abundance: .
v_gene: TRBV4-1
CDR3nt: TGCGCCAGCAGCCTCTCCCCCGGGACTCCCTACAATGAGCAGTTCTTC
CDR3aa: CASSLSPGTPYNEQFF

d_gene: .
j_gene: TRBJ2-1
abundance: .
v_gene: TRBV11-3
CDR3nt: TGTGCCAGCAGCCTCTCCAGCGAAGGCTACAATGAGCAGTTCTTC
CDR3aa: CASSLSSEGYNEQFF

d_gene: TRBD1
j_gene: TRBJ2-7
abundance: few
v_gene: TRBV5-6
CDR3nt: TGTGCCAGCCAGGGGACTCGACAGGGGAAGTACGAGCAGTACTTC
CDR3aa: CASQGTRQGKYEQYF

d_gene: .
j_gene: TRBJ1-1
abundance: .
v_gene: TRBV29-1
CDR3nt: TGCAGCGTCTTGAGACAGACTGAAGCTTTCTTT
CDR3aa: CSVLRQTEAFF

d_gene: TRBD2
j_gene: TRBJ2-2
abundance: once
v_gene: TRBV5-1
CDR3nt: TGCGCCAGCAGCTTGAGGGTAGCGGGCCTTGACGGCGGGGAGCTGTTTTTT
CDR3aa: CASSLRVAGLDGGELFF